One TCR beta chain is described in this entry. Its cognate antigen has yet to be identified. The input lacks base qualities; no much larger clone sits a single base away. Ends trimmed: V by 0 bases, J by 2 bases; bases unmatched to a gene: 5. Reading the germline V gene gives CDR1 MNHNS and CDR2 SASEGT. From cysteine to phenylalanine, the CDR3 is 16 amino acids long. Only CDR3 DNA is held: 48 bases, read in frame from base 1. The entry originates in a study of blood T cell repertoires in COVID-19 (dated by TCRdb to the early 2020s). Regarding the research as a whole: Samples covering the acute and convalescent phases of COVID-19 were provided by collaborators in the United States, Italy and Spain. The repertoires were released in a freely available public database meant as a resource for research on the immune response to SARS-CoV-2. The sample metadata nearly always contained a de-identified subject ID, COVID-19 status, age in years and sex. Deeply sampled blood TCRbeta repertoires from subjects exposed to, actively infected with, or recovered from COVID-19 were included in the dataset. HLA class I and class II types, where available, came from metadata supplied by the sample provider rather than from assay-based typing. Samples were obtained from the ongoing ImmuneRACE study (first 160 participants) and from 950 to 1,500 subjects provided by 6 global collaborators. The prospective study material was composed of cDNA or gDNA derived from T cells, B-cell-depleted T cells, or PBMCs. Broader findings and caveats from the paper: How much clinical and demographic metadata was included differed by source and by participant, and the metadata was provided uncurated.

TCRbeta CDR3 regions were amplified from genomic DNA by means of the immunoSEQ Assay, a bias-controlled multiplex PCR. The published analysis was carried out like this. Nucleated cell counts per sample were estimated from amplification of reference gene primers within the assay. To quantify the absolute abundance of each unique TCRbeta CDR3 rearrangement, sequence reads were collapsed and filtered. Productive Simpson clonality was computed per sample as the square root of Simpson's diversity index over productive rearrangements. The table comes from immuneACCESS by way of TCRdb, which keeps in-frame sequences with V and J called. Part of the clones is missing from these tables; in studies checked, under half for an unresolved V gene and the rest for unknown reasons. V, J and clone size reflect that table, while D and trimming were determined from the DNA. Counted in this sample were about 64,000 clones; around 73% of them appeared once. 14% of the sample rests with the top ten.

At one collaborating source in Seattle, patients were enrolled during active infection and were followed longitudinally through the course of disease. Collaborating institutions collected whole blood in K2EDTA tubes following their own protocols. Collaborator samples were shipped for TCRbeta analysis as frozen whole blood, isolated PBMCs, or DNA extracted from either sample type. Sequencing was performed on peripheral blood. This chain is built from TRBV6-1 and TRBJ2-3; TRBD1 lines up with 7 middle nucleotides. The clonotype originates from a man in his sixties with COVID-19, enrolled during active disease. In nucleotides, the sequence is TGTGCCAGCAGTGAAGCGTGGACAGGAACCACAGATACGCAGTATTTT. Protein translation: CASSEAWTGTTDTQYF.